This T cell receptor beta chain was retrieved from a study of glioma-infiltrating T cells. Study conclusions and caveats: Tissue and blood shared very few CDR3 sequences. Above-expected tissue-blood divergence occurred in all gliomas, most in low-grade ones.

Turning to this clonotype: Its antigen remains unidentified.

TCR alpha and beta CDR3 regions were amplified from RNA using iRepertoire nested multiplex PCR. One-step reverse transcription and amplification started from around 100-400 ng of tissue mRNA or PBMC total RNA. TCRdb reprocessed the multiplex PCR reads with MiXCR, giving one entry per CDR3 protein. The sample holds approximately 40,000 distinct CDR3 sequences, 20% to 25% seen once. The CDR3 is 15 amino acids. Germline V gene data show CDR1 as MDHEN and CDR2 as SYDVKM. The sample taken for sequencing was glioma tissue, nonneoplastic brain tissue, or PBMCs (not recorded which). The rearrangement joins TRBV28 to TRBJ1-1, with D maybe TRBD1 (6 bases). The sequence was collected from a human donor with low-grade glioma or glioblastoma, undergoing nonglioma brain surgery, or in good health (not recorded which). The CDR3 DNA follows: TGTGTTAGCAGTTTCAGGGGTTACACCCTCACTGAAGCTTTCTTT. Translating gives CVSSFRGYTLTEAFF.